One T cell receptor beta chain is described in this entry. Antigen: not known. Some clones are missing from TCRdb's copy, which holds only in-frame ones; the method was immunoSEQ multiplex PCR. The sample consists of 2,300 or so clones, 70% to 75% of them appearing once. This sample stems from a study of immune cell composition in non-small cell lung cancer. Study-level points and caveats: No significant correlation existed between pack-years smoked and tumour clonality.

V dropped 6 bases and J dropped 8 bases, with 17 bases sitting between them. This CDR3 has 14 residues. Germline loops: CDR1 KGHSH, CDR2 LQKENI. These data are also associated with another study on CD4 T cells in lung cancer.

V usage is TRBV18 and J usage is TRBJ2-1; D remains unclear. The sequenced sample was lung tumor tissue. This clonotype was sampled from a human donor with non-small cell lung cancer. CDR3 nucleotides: TGTGCCAGCTCCCAGAGACAAGAGACGTATGAGCAGTTCTTC. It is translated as CASSQRQETYEQFF. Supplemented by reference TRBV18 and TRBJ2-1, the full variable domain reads NAGVMQNPRHLVRRRGQEARLRCSPMKGHSHVYWYRQLPEEGLKFMVYLQKENIIDESGMPKERFSAEFPKEGPSILRIQQVVRGDSAAYFCASSQRQETYEQFFGPGTRLTVL.